A single T cell receptor beta chain is shown here with its context. Its antigen is not identified. This sample was included in a study of CD8 T cells in Susac syndrome. Regarding the study as a whole: That the number of individuals in its TCR sequencing and HLA analysis was relatively small was acknowledged by the study.

CD8+ and CD4+ T cells from blood underwent TCR beta sequencing, which was carried out in a high-throughput format. TEMRA cells underwent FACS enrichment and CD8+ and CD4+ T cells underwent negative isolation. Trimming removed 2 bases from V and 2 bases from J; junction bases left unmatched: 6. The CDR3 totals 18 residues. CDR1 is MNHEY, CDR2 SMNVEV, per germline (reference sequence). When the RNA was reverse transcribed, random hexamers were used with an input of roughly 0.5 to 1 ug. Across 54 Vbeta and 13 Jbeta, TCR beta CDR3 was amplified with immunoSEQ multiplex PCR. MiXCR was run by TCRdb on the immunoSEQ multiplex PCR reads, yielding one entry per CDR3 protein. The table lists about 430,000 distinct CDR3 sequences, around 85% of them singletons.

This receptor was obtained from a human donor with multiple sclerosis. The V and J genes are TRBV27 and TRBJ2-1; the match to TRBD2 covers 13 bases. Sequencing input: CD8+ T cells from PBMCs. In DNA, the CDR3 is TGTGCCAGCAGTTTAGCTGGGACTAGCGGGGCAGCCTACAATGAGCAGTTCTTC. Its protein product is CASSLAGTSGAAYNEQFF.